The clone carrying this T cell receptor beta chain came up a few times. Its matching antigen is unknown. This CDR3 has 13 residues. The J segment lost 7 bases and the V segment lost 8 bases, leaving 5 bases of the junction unmatched. The iRepertoire nested amplicon-rescue multiplex PCR amplified TCR alpha and beta CDR3s from RNA. Input was roughly 100-450 ng of tissue mRNA or PBMC total RNA. TCRdb redid the calling of the multiplex PCR reads with MiXCR, one entry per CDR3 protein. The sample contains 84,000 or so distinct CDR3 sequences, 23% of which appear only once. These data come from a study of glioma-infiltrating T cells. General observations from the study: CDR3 overlap between tissue and blood was very small. Tissue-blood divergence was below expectation in non-neoplastic patients, above in gliomas.

The origin of this receptor is a human donor with low-grade glioma or glioblastoma, undergoing nonglioma brain surgery, or in good health (not recorded which). This chain links TRBV12-3 or TRBV12-4 with TRBJ2-1; 10 bases align to TRBD2. Material: glioma tissue, nonneoplastic brain tissue, or PBMCs (not recorded which). As DNA, the CDR3 is TGTGCCAGCCGGGCTAGCGGGGGTAATGAGCAGTTCTTC. Its protein product is CASRASGGNEQFF.